Sequencing of this T cell receptor beta chain was carried out in a study of blood T cell repertoires in COVID-19. The wider study: T cells, B-cell-depleted T cells, or PBMCs supplied cDNA or gDNA.

Those enrolled in Seattle joined during active infection and were followed longitudinally afterward. Here immunoSEQ multiplex PCR was the method, and the copy in TCRdb shows in-frame clones only, minus some. The sample yields over 95,000 clones, 75% to 90% seen once. This CDR3 has 13 residues. The germline V and J ends were trimmed by 7 bases and 7 bases, with 15 bases remaining between them. Germline values: CDR1 MNHEY, CDR2 SVGAGI. The TCR comes from a woman between 55 and 75 years old with COVID-19, enrolled during active disease. Sequenced input: peripheral blood. The gene calls are TRBV6-5 and TRBJ2-3, with D possibly matching TRBD2 (5 bases). The DNA of the CDR3 is TGTGCCAGCACAGAGAAGGTGGACTATACGCAGTATTTT. The encoded protein is CASTEKVDYTQYF.